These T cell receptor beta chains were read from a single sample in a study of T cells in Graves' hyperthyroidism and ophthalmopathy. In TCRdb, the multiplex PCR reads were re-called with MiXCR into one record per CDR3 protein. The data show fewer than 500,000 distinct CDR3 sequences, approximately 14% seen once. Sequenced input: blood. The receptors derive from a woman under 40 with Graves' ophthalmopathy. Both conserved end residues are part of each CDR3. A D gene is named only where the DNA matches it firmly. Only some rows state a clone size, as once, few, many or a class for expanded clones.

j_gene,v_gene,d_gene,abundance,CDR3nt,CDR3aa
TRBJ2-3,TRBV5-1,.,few,TGCGCCAGCAGCCCCGGGACACCCACCCCGGATACGCAGTATTTT,CASSPGTPTPDTQYF
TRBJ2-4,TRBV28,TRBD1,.,TGTGCCAGCAGTTTATCGGGACAGGGGGTAACCAAAAACATTCAGTACTTC,CASSLSGQGVTKNIQYF
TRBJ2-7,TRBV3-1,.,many,TGTGCCAGCAGCCAAGGACTTCAGGGACCCTACGAGCAGTACTTC,CASSQGLQGPYEQYF
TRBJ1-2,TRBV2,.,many,TGTGCCAGCACTAACCAGATTTCTGGTGGCTACACCTTC,CASTNQISGGYTF
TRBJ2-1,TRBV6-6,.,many,TGTGCCAGCAGTTACAGGTGGGACTCCTACAATGAGCAGTTCTTC,CASSYRWDSYNEQFF
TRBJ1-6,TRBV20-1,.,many,TGCAGTGCTAGCATGGGGGCTCGGAATTCACCCCTCCACTTT,CSASMGARNSPLHF
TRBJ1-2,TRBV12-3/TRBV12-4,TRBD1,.,TGTGCCAGCAGTGAGGGACAGGGAGAACCCTATGGCTACACCTTC,CASSEGQGEPYGYTF
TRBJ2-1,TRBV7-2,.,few,TGTGCCAGCAGCTTGAGTGGGTGGGACTTGGTATACAATGAGCAGTTCTTC,CASSLSGWDLVYNEQFF
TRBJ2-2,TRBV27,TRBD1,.,TGTGCCAGCAGTCCCCGGGACAGGCTCACCGGGGAGCTGTTTTTT,CASSPRDRLTGELFF
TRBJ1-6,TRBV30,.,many,TGTGCCTGGATAAGTCCTGACTATAATTCACCCCTCCACTTT,CAWISPDYNSPLHF
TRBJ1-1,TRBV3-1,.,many,TGTGCCAGCAGCCAATACCAGGGGAGAACTGAAGCTTTCTTT,CASSQYQGRTEAFF
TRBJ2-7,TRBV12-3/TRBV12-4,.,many,TGTGCCAGCAGTTATGGGGGATACGAGCAGTACTTC,CASSYGGYEQYF
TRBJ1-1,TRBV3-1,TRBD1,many,TGTGCCAGCAGCCAGCCGGACAGGATGAACACTGAAGCTTTCTTT,CASSQPDRMNTEAFF
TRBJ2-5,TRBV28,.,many,TGTGCCAGCAGTATGGGACGGGAAGAGACCCAGTACTTC,CASSMGREETQYF
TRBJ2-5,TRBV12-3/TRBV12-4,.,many,TGTGCCAGCAGTTTTATCCCACAGCAAGAGACCCAGTACTTC,CASSFIPQQETQYF
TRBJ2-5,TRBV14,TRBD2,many,TGTGCCAGCAGCCAAGTAGCGGGGGCATCAGAGACCCAGTACTTC,CASSQVAGASETQYF
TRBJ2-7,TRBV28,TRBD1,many,TGTGCCAGCAGTTTGTACTCACTTAACAGGGGTCGGCACGAGCAGTACTTC,CASSLYSLNRGRHEQYF
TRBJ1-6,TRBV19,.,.,TGTGCCAGCCGCGAGGCGGGATTTCATTCACCCCTCCACTTT,CASREAGFHSPLHF
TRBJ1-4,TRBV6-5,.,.,TGTGCCAGCAGTTACTCCCCGACAATTGAAAAACTGTTTTTT,CASSYSPTIEKLFF
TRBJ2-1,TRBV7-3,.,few,TGTGCCAGCAGCCCCGGCCGCTCCTACAATGAGCAGTTCTTC,CASSPGRSYNEQFF
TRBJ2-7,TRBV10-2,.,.,TGCGCCAGCTCACCTAGCGAGGGGATCTACGAGCAGTACTTC,CASSPSEGIYEQYF
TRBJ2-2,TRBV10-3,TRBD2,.,TGTGCCTCTGCCCCGACTAGCGGGGGGGCGAACACCGGGGAGCTGTTTTTT,CASAPTSGGANTGELFF
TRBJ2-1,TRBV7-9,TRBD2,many,TGTGCCAGCAGCTTGGTGAGCGGGAGACACAATGAGCAGTTCTTC,CASSLVSGRHNEQFF
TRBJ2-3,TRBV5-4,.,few,TGTGCCAGCAGCCCCCCGACGGGGGGCCACACAGATACGCAGTATTTT,CASSPPTGGHTDTQYF
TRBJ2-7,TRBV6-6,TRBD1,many,TGTGCCAGCAGTTACTCGGGCAGGGGGCCCTCCGGCGAGCAGTACTTC,CASSYSGRGPSGEQYF
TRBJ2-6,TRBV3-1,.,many,TGTGCCAGCAGCCAAGATTGGGGGTCTTCCTCTGGGGCCAACGTCCTGACTTTC,CASSQDWGSSSGANVLTF
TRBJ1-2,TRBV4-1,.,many,TGCGCCAGCAGCCAAGATCGCTTCAGGGCAAACACCTTC,CASSQDRFRANTF
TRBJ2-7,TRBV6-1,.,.,TGTGCCGGACGTCTAGCGAGCTCCTACGAGCAGTACTTC,CAGRLASSYEQYF
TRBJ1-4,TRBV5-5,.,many,TGTGCCAGCAGCTTTCAGGGAGAATGGTATGAAAAACTGTTTTTT,CASSFQGEWYEKLFF
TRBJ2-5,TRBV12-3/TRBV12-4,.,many,TGTGCCAGCAGCTACTCCGCGGGAACTGAGACCCAGTACTTC,CASSYSAGTETQYF
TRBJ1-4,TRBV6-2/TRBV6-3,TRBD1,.,TGTGCCAGCACCTCTCGACAGGGGAATCGGGAAAAACTGTTTTTT,CASTSRQGNREKLFF
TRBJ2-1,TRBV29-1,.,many,TGCAGCGTTGGACTACGACTACCTGCGGACAATGAGCAGTTCTTC,CSVGLRLPADNEQFF
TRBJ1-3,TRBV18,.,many,TGTGCCAGCTCAAGAGAAGGAAACACCATATATTTT,CASSREGNTIYF
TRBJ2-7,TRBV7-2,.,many,TGTGCCAGCAGCTCCCCCACCCTCTACGAGCAGTACTTC,CASSSPTLYEQYF
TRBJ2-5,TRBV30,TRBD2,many,TGTGCCTGGACAGGCCGGTTGGGACTAGCGAAAGAGACCCAGTACTTC,CAWTGRLGLAKETQYF
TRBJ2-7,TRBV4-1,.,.,TGCGCCAGCAGCCAAACGGACACCTACTACGAGCAGTACTTC,CASSQTDTYYEQYF
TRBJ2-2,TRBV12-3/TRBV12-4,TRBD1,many,TGTGCCAGCAGAGGGACAGGGGGTGCCGGGGAGCTGTTTTTT,CASRGTGGAGELFF
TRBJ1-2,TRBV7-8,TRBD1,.,TGTGCCAGCAGCCAACGGACAGGGCGGTCTAACTATGGCTACACCTTC,CASSQRTGRSNYGYTF
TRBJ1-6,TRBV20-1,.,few,TGCAGTGCTAGATTGGCCGCGTTGGCGGATTCACCCCTCCACTTT,CSARLAALADSPLHF
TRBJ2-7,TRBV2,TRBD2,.,TGTGCCAGCAGTGCGCTAGCGGGAGGGTTGTCCTACGAGCAGTACTTC,CASSALAGGLSYEQYF
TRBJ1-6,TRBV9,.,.,TGTGCCAGCAGCACCAGGTGGGGGGATTCACCCCTCCACTTT,CASSTRWGDSPLHF
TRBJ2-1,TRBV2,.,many,TGTGCCAGCAATCCCCTTGGCGGGACGGCTTACAATGAGCAGTTCTTC,CASNPLGGTAYNEQFF
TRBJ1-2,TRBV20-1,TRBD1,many,TGCAGTGCTGAGGCCCAGGGGGTGGGGGGCTACACCTTC,CSAEAQGVGGYTF
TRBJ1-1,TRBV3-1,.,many,TGTGCCAGCAGCCGTATAGGGGCCAGGGTGAAGGGGGAAGCTTTCTTT,CASSRIGARVKGEAFF
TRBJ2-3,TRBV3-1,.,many,TGTGCCAGCAGCCCAATCCGAGGAGCGATTAGCACAGATACGCAGTATTTT,CASSPIRGAISTDTQYF
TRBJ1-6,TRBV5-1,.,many,TGCGCCAGCAGCTTGGAGCGAGGGATCAATAATTCACCCCTCCACTTT,CASSLERGINNSPLHF
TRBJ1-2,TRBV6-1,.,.,TGTGCCAGCAGTGAAAGGACACCCAACTATGGCTACACCTTC,CASSERTPNYGYTF
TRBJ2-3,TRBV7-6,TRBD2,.,TGTGCCAGCAGCTTAGGGGGAGCGGGGGGCCGCACAGATACGCAGTATTTT,CASSLGGAGGRTDTQYF
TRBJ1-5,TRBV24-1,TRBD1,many,TGTGCCACCAGCGGGACAGGCAATCAGCCCCAGCATTTT,CATSGTGNQPQHF
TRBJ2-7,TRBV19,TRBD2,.,TGTGCCAGTACTCCGACCATGCGGGGGGGCCGAACCTACGAGCAGTACTTC,CASTPTMRGGRTYEQYF
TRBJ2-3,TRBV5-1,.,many,TGCGCCAGCAGCTTGCGGGGGCCGAACACAGATACGCAGTATTTT,CASSLRGPNTDTQYF